Following are 29 T cell receptor beta chains from one sample sequenced in a study of T cell repertoires in cytomegalovirus infection. TCRdb processed the reads anew with MiXCR; each CDR3 protein has one entry. This sample has about 470,000 distinct CDR3 sequences; roughly 46% occur once, and the top ten carry about 41%. These receptors lack a known antigen. Sequenced material: cultured PBMCs, taken from culture after CMV antigen stimulation. The origin of the receptors is a human donor in good health (CMV status not recorded). Some clones in this sample may be carry-over from other donors' samples.

The chain couples TRBV18 to TRBJ1-1; D perhaps matches TRBD1 (5 bases). V lost 5 bases to trimming and J lost 5 bases, with 15 bases between them. Looked up from germline, CDR1 is KGHSH and CDR2 is LQKENI. This CDR3 is 14 amino acids long. The CDR3 here is CASSSNQGSTEAFF. CDR3 nucleotides: TGTGCCAGCTCATCGAATCAGGGTTCGACTGAAGCTTTCTTT.

The V and J genes are TRBV7-2 and TRBJ2-2, with 7 bases fitting TRBD2. The CDR3 sequence is 17 residues long. Germline loops: CDR1 SGHTA, CDR2 FQGNSA. V shed 1 base and J 10 bases; nucleotides not matched to a gene: 15. CDR3 protein: CASSLVGVYGRFEELFF. Written as DNA, the CDR3 is TGTGCCAGCAGCTTAGTAGGCGTTTACGGGAGGTTCGAGGAGCTGTTTTTT.

This clonotype was picked up a small number of times. Here the CDR3 reads CASGMRVPGGWGSNQPQHF. DNA for the CDR3: TGTGCCAGCGGCATGAGGGTTCCAGGGGGCTGGGGCAGCAATCAGCCCCAGCATTTT. The chain carries TRBV6-1 and TRBJ1-5; TRBD1 matches 8 bases. The V gene's germline CDR1 is MNHNS and CDR2 SASEGT. Germline trimming cut 8 bases from V and 1 base from J; bases unmatched to any gene: 19. There are 19 residues in the CDR3.

The table lists this clonotype with a few counts. The chain has TRBV7-2 and TRBJ2-7; 10 bases line up with TRBD1. This CDR3 comprises 15 residues. CDR1 and CDR2 (germline): SGHTA, FQGNSA. With V trimmed by 5 bases and J by 7 bases, 11 bases remained unmatched. This CDR3 reads CASSITGTGVWEQYF. Here the CDR3 DNA reads TGTGCCAGCAGCATAACCGGGACAGGGGTTTGGGAGCAGTACTTC.

V is TRBV6-6 and J is TRBJ2-7; 7 nucleotides agree with TRBD1. Trimming removed 5 bases from V and 1 base from J; junction bases left unmatched: 8. The CDR3 length is 15 residues. CDR1 is MNHNY and CDR2 is SVGAGI in the germline V gene (reference sequence). The CDR3 bases are TGTGCCAGCAGTCTTTTGGGACAGCTTTCCTACGAGCAGTACTTC. As protein: CASSLLGQLSYEQYF.

V and J are TRBV28 and TRBJ1-4, with D possibly matching TRBD1 (5 bases). The CDR3 extends over 15 amino acids. Trimming left V 5 bases short and J 8 bases short, with 18 bases between. CDR1 is MDHEN, CDR2 SYDVKM, per germline. CDR3 nucleotide sequence: TGTGCCAGCAGTACCCACCGGGGGAGGAGGGAAAAACTGTTTTTT. Its translation is CASSTHRGRREKLFF.

The rearrangement uses TRBV12-3 or TRBV12-4 and TRBJ1-3; no reliable D call. The ends were cut back, 6 bases at V and 0 bases at J, with 12 bases in the middle. The CDR3 has 15 amino acids. CDR3 sequence: CASSSRSGSGNTIYF. CDR3 DNA sequence: TGTGCCAGCAGCAGTAGGTCGGGCTCTGGAAACACCATATATTTT.

There are a few counts of this clonotype. The chain employs TRBV6-6 and TRBJ1-1; 8 bases line up with TRBD1. There are 14 residues in the CDR3. Germline V CDR1 and CDR2: MNHNY, SVGAGI (reference sequence). J lost 3 bases, V lost 2 bases, and 2 bases had no gene match. CDR3 loop: CASSYQGADTEAFF. The CDR3 bases are TGTGCCAGCAGTTACCAGGGGGCGGACACTGAAGCTTTCTTT.

The J gene is TRBJ2-1, the V gene TRBV6-2 or TRBV6-3; 7 nucleotides agree with TRBD1. CDR3 size: 16 residues. V shed 6 bases, J shed 3 bases, and the junction held 11 bases outside the gene matches. The V gene's germline CDR1 is MNHEY and CDR2 SVGEGT. The CDR3 loop reads CASSLRPGQVYNEQFF. The CDR3 bases are TGTGCCAGCAGCCTAAGGCCAGGACAGGTCTACAATGAGCAGTTCTTC.

This clonotype was seen a handful of times. Compared with germline, one end of the junction differs, possibly owing to a read error. The chain carries TRBV4-1 and TRBJ1-5; weak D call: TRBD1 (6 bases). The CDR3 length is 15 residues. CDR1 is MGHRA, CDR2 YSYEKL, per germline. The CDR3 here is CASSPGRGGNQPQHF. DNA of the CDR3: TGTGCCAGTAGTCCCGGGCGAGGGGGAAACCAGCCCCAGCATTTT.

The gene calls are TRBV15 and TRBJ1-6; D is ambiguous. This CDR3 contains 13 residues. Trimming stripped 5 bases from V and 10 bases from J, with 12 bases between. CDR1 is LNHNV and CDR2 is YYDKDF in the germline V gene (reference sequence). DNA for the CDR3: TGTGCCACCAGCCTCGGGAGTGGATCACCCCTCCACTTT. Its translation is CATSLGSGSPLHF.

This clonotype was detected a few times. This chain connects TRBV7-9 to TRBJ2-1; TRBD2 agrees at 12 bases. CDR3 length: 19 residues. Germline assignment: CDR1 SEHNR and CDR2 FQNEAQ (reference sequence). The CDR3 protein is CSASSFRSSGGASKGEQFF. DNA of the CDR3: TGTTCCGCCAGCAGCTTTCGATCTAGCGGGGGGGCGAGTAAGGGTGAGCAGTTCTTC.

This chain links TRBV25-1 with TRBJ2-7; tentatively, D is TRBD1 or TRBD2 (5 bases each). This CDR3 comprises 15 residues. Germline V gene data show CDR1 as MGHDK and CDR2 as SYGVNS. V was trimmed by 3 bases and J by 0 bases, leaving 12 bases between them. The CDR3 loop reads CASSDRDQPSYEQYF. The CDR3 DNA is TGTGCCAGCAGTGACCGGGACCAGCCCTCCTACGAGCAGTACTTC.

V usage is TRBV5-5 and J usage is TRBJ2-1, with D unclear. The CDR3 length is 11 residues. V lost 4 bases, J lost 7 bases, and 6 bases lay in between. In germline, CDR1 is SGHKS, CDR2 YYEKEE (reference sequence). CDR3 nucleotide sequence: TGTGCCAGCAGCGTGAGTAATGAGCAGTTCTTC. Translating it yields CASSVSNEQFF.

This clonotype occurred once. This chain links TRBV3-1 with TRBJ1-1; D is uncertain. V lost 5 bases and J 2 bases, leaving 15 bases between the germline ends. The CDR3 is 15 amino acids. Germline CDR1 is LGHDT and CDR2 is YNNKEL (reference sequence). DNA for the CDR3: TGTGCCAGCAGCGATCGGGTAGCGACCAACACTGAAGCTTTCTTT. Translation gives CASSDRVATNTEAFF.

This clonotype was detected a few times. The V gene is TRBV7-8, the J gene TRBJ2-7, with a tentative D call TRBD2 (7 bases). The CDR3 contains 15 residues. CDR1 is SGHVS and CDR2 is FQNEAQ in the germline V gene. V lost 5 bases, J lost 7 bases, and 21 bases lay in between. The CDR3 region is CASSRTRESQGEQYF. The CDR3 nucleotides read TGTGCCAGCAGCCGGACGCGGGAGAGTCAGGGGGAGCAGTACTTC. The complete variable domain, with remaining parts taken from reference TRBV7-8 and TRBJ2-7, reads GAGVSQSPRYKVAKRGQDVALRCDPISGHVSLFWYQQALGQGPEFLTYFQNEAQLDKSGLPSDRFFAERPEGSVSTLKIQRTQQEDSAVYLCASSRTRESQGEQYFGPGTRLTVT.

In its sample, this clonotype was seen once. The chain links TRBV5-4 to TRBJ1-4; 8 nucleotides match TRBD1. Unmatched junction bases numbered 4, after V lost 3 bases and J lost 6 bases. The CDR3 runs to 14 residues. Germline V gene lookup returns CDR1 SGHNT and CDR2 YYREEE (reference sequence). The DNA for the CDR3 is TGTGCCAGCAGCTCGCAGACAGGGGATGAAAAACTGTTTTTT. This gives the protein CASSSQTGDEKLFF.

This clonotype was observed a handful of times. This rearrangement joins TRBV6-6 to TRBJ2-3, with TRBD1 identical over 7 bases. With 4 bases clipped from V and 2 bases from J, the junction kept 12 bases outside the gene matches. Per the germline V gene, CDR1 is MNHNY and CDR2 is SVGAGI (reference sequence). This CDR3 comprises 17 residues. This chain's CDR3 is CASSSPRQGLSTDTQYF. In DNA, the CDR3 is TGTGCCAGCAGTTCCCCCCGACAGGGTCTTTCCACAGATACGCAGTATTTT.

This chain connects TRBV7-2 to TRBJ2-3, with 10 bases matching TRBD2. This CDR3 has 16 amino acids. Germline V gene sequence: CDR1 SGHTA, CDR2 FQGNSA. J gave up 2 bases and V 5 bases, and 7 bases lay outside the gene matches. DNA for the CDR3: TGTGCCAGCAGCCCGCTAGCGGGAGTACTCACAGATACGCAGTATTTT. This codes for CASSPLAGVLTDTQYF.

This rearrangement joins TRBV6-5 to TRBJ2-7, with 7 bases lining up with TRBD1. V dropped 5 bases and J dropped 6; count of bases not matched to a gene: 4. This CDR3 spans 12 amino acids. Germline CDR1 MNHEY, CDR2 SVGAGI. CDR3 loop: CASSKGAGEQYF. In nucleotides, the CDR3 is TGTGCCAGCAGTAAGGGGGCGGGCGAGCAGTACTTC.

The V call is TRBV7-9, the J call TRBJ2-5; TRBD1 aligns across 8 bases. This CDR3 is built from 13 residues. Germline-derived CDR1 and CDR2 are SEHNR and FQNEAQ (reference sequence). V shed 7 bases, J shed 5 bases, and the junction held 6 bases outside the gene matches. In DNA form, the CDR3 reads TGTGCCAGCACCGGGGACAGGTGGGAGACCCAGTACTTC. Amino acids: CASTGDRWETQYF.

In its sample, this clonotype was seen a few times. The chain links TRBV7-8 to TRBJ1-2; TRBD1 agrees at 8 bases. The germline V gene has CDR1 SGHVS and CDR2 FQNEAQ. This CDR3 is 16 amino acids long. Germline trimming cut 5 bases from V and 4 bases from J; bases unmatched to any gene: 12. CDR3 loop: CASSTRQTGATYGYTF. The CDR3, as DNA: TGTGCCAGCAGCACCCGACAGACAGGGGCCACCTATGGCTACACCTTC.

This clonotype was counted many times. The chain recombines TRBV7-2 with TRBJ2-7; the D gene could be TRBD1 or TRBD2 (5 bases each). The length of the CDR3 is 15 residues. Germline V gene sequence: CDR1 SGHTA, CDR2 FQGNSA. With 5 bases removed from V and 2 bases from J, the gap between germline ends came to 16 bases. CDR3 protein: CASSRTEGQTYEQYF. CDR3 in DNA: TGTGCCAGCAGCAGGACTGAAGGACAAACCTACGAGCAGTACTTC.

The rearrangement links TRBV7-9 to TRBJ2-3; possible D gene TRBD1, 6 bases. The CDR3 is made up of 14 amino acids. V lost 4 bases to trimming and J lost 4 bases, with 12 bases between them. Germline CDR1 and CDR2: SEHNR and FQNEAQ (reference sequence). CDR3 in DNA: TGTGCCAGCAGCTCGACAGGATCAGCAGATACGCAGTATTTT. Translating gives CASSSTGSADTQYF.

The J gene is TRBJ2-2, the V gene TRBV12-3 or TRBV12-4, with 16 bases identical to TRBD2. V was pared by 1 base and J by 2 bases, with 7 bases of the junction left unmatched. The CDR3 sequence is 20 residues long. CDR3 region: CASSLVPGTSGRANTGELFF. The CDR3 nucleotides are TGTGCCAGCAGTTTAGTCCCCGGGACTAGCGGGAGGGCCAACACCGGGGAGCTGTTTTTT.

The V gene is TRBV12-3 or TRBV12-4, the J gene TRBJ1-3; D not certain. The CDR3 has 15 residues. V shed 1 base and J shed 2 bases, with 9 bases lying between them. CDR3 residues: CASSLGADPGNTIYF. The CDR3 DNA sequence: TGTGCCAGCAGTTTAGGGGCGGACCCTGGAAACACCATATATTTT.

This chain uses TRBV19 with TRBJ2-1; the match to TRBD2 covers 8 bases. The CDR3 length is 16 residues. The V gene end was trimmed by 3 bases and the J gene end by 4 bases; junction bases not matched to a gene: 8. Germline V gene lookup returns CDR1 LNHDA and CDR2 SQIVND (reference sequence). In DNA, the CDR3 is TGTGCCAGTAGTATCTTCAGCGGGGGCCCGTACAATGAGCAGTTCTTC. Its protein is CASSIFSGGPYNEQFF.

This clonotype was observed a few times. The V call is TRBV6-6, the J call TRBJ1-3; no definite D call. The CDR3 contains 14 residues. Germline V gives CDR1 MNHNY, CDR2 SVGAGI (reference sequence). The V and J ends lost 4 bases and 1 base respectively, with 8 bases between them. CDR3 amino acids: CASSLGISGNTIYF. DNA of the CDR3: TGTGCCAGCAGTTTGGGGATATCTGGAAACACCATATATTTT.

This sequence joins TRBV12-3 or TRBV12-4 and TRBJ1-4, with D tentatively TRBD1 (6 bases). This CDR3 comprises 15 residues. Trimming removed 4 bases at V and 4 bases at J, with 13 bases between. The CDR3 DNA reads TGTGCCAGCAGTTCCTACGGGACAAGTAATGAAAAACTGTTTTTT. Encoded protein: CASSSYGTSNEKLFF.